Below, 31 T cell receptor beta chains from the same sample are listed, as sequenced in a study of neurological immune-mediated disorders. TCRdb processed the 5' RACE reads anew with MiXCR; each CDR3 protein has one entry. The sample has tens of thousands of distinct CDR3 sequences, around 4% seen once. The sequencing input was PBMCs. The receptors shown here come from a man aged 25-45 years with multiple sclerosis.

Ten or more counts support this clonotype. The V gene is TRBV5-1, the J gene TRBJ2-1, with unresolved D. Germline V gene lookup returns CDR1 SGHRS and CDR2 YFSETQ. The germline V and J ends were trimmed by 1 base and 0 bases, with 8 bases remaining between them. CDR3 size: 15 residues. Here the CDR3 DNA reads TGCGCCAGCAGCTTGCTCGACCCCTCCTACAATGAGCAGTTCTTC. Translation: CASSLLDPSYNEQFF.

In this sample, this clonotype turned up many times. This chain uses TRBV9 with TRBJ2-1; 7 bases agree with TRBD1. The CDR3 sequence is 15 residues long. Unmatched junction bases numbered 11, after V lost 4 bases and J lost 7 bases. Germline loops: CDR1 SGDLS, CDR2 YYNGEE. DNA for the CDR3: TGTGCCAGCAGCCTCTGGGACAGAGGGGAAAATGAGCAGTTCTTC. It yields the protein CASSLWDRGENEQFF.

There are many counts of this clonotype. V is TRBV7-9 and J is TRBJ1-1; D unresolved. The CDR3 has 12 residues. Trimming shortened V by 6 bases and J by 10 bases, and 15 bases separated the two germline ends. CDR1 and CDR2 (germline): SEHNR, FQNEAQ (reference sequence). The CDR3 sequence is CASRPTGIGAFF. The CDR3 DNA reads as TGTGCCAGCAGGCCTACGGGGATCGGAGCTTTCTTT.

The table lists this clonotype with many counts. The chain recombines TRBV5-5 with TRBJ1-2; D is possibly TRBD1 (5 bases). Trimming pared 0 bases from V and 4 bases from J, leaving 10 bases between. The CDR3 covers 14 residues. The germline gives CDR1 SGHKS, CDR2 YYEKEE (reference sequence). The CDR3 loop is CASSLAWGGYGYTF. The CDR3 coding sequence is TGTGCCAGCAGCTTGGCGTGGGGGGGCTATGGCTACACCTTC. Based on the CDR3 plus reference TRBV5-5 and TRBJ1-2, the full variable domain is DAGVTQSPTHLIKTRGQQVTLRCSPISGHKSVSWYQQVLGQGPQFIFQYYEKEERGRGNFPDRFSARQFPNYSSELNVNALLLGDSALYLCASSLAWGGYGYTFGSGTRLTVV.

This clonotype occurred a few times. This chain links TRBV6-5 with TRBJ1-5; TRBD1 is a possible D gene (6 bases). The germline V gene has CDR1 MNHEY and CDR2 SVGAGI. With 2 bases removed from V and 1 base from J, the gap between germline ends came to 6 bases. The CDR3 length is 14 residues. The CDR3 DNA is TGTGCCAGCAGTTACAGGGGGAGCAATCAGCCCCAGCATTTT. Its protein product is CASSYRGSNQPQHF.

At least ten counts were recorded for this clonotype. One end of the junction does not line up with germline, which may come from a read error. The chain uses TRBV20-1 and TRBJ1-5; D possibly corresponds to TRBD1 (6 bases). Germline V lookup: CDR1 DFQATT, CDR2 SNEGSKA (reference sequence). There are 15 residues in the CDR3. The CDR3 protein is CSARVVGGREQPQNF. CDR3 nucleotide sequence: TGCAGTGCTAGAGTTGTAGGGGGGAGGGAACAGCCCCAGAATTTT.

This clonotype turned up a few times. The genes are TRBV27 and TRBJ1-1; no clear D gene. Looked up from germline, CDR1 is MNHEY and CDR2 is SMNVEV (reference sequence). The V and J ends lost 3 bases and 2 bases respectively, with 16 bases between them. CDR3 size: 16 residues. CDR3 nucleotide sequence: TGTGCCAGCAGTTTTTTAGGGTCTCGGGGAAACACTGAAGCTTTCTTT. Protein product: CASSFLGSRGNTEAFF.

Many counts were recorded for this clonotype. V and J are TRBV14 and TRBJ2-7; a weak D match, TRBD1 (6 bases). V lost 4 bases and J 2 bases, leaving 12 bases between the germline ends. In germline, CDR1 is SGHDN, CDR2 FVKESK. The CDR3 has 14 amino acids. The CDR3 bases are TGTGCCAGCAGCCGCCCAGGGGACCCCTACGAGCAGTACTTC. Translated: CASSRPGDPYEQYF.

This clonotype was seen ten or more times. J is TRBJ1-2 and V is TRBV28; 9 positions agree with TRBD1. The CDR3 sequence is 14 residues long. V dropped 6 bases and J dropped 4; count of bases not matched to a gene: 6. The V gene's germline CDR1 is MDHEN and CDR2 SYDVKM. CDR3 region: CASSLGQGTYGYTF. The CDR3, as DNA: TGTGCCAGCAGCCTCGGACAGGGGACCTATGGCTACACCTTC.

This clonotype was seen ten or more times. V is TRBV27 and J is TRBJ2-2; TRBD2 matches at 7 bases. The CDR3 loop spans 14 amino acids. Unmatched junction bases numbered 12, after V lost 10 bases and J lost 7 bases. The germline V gene has CDR1 MNHEY and CDR2 SMNVEV (reference sequence). CDR3 amino acids: CATKGLAVVGELFF. In DNA, the CDR3 is TGTGCCACAAAAGGGCTAGCGGTTGTCGGGGAGCTGTTTTTT.

This clonotype was seen repeatedly, ten times or more. The rearrangement uses TRBV9 and TRBJ2-1; 9 nucleotides agree with TRBD1. CDR1 SGDLS and CDR2 YYNGEE come from the germline V gene. V shed 6 bases and J 8 bases; nucleotides not matched to a gene: 9. The length of the CDR3 is 14 residues. The CDR3 region is CASTKTGGDDEQFF. In DNA, the CDR3 is TGTGCCAGCACCAAGACAGGGGGTGACGATGAGCAGTTCTTC.

A note on this clonotype: This may arise from a read error, as a much more abundant clone is one base away. The rearrangement links TRBV29-1 to TRBJ2-3; the D is unclear. Germline loops: CDR1 SQVTM, CDR2 ANQGSEA. The CDR3 extends over 13 amino acids. Between the trimmed V and J ends, which lost 3 bases and 2 bases, there was a span of 9 bases. For the CDR3, the DNA is TGCAGCGTTGAGCGGAACTACACAGATACGCAGTATTTT. Its translation is CSVERNYTDTQYF.

Many counts were recorded for this clonotype. In DNA form, the CDR3 reads TGTGCCAGCAGTTTATGGCTAGAGACCCAGTACTTC. Encoded protein: CASSLWLETQYF. This chain joins TRBV12-3 or TRBV12-4 and TRBJ2-5; no firm D call. V was clipped by 2 bases and J by 4 bases, with 5 bases between them. The CDR3 consists of 12 residues.

Points on this clonotype: A read error may explain this, as a much larger clone is one base away. It is likely a read error, because the conserved phenylalanine at the end of the CDR3 is missing. No DNA is shown, since the ends of the CDR3 on it are uncertain; the CDR3 is the one TCRdb lists. The rearrangement links TRBV27 to TRBJ1-2; the tabulated D call, TRBD1, remains unverified against the DNA. The CDR3 length equals 11 residues, ends included. Looked up from germline, CDR1 is MNHEY and CDR2 is SMNVEV (reference sequence). CDR3: CASSSQGGRTI.

This sequence joins TRBV20-1 and TRBJ2-5; D possibly corresponds to TRBD2 (6 bases). V dropped 1 base and J dropped 5 bases, with 11 bases sitting between them. Germline V gene sequence: CDR1 DFQATT, CDR2 SNEGSKA (reference sequence). The length of the CDR3 is 13 residues. CDR3 protein: CSARVPEGETQYF. The CDR3 DNA is TGCAGTGCTAGAGTTCCGGAGGGCGAGACCCAGTACTTC.

This clonotype was found many times. The chain carries TRBV20-1 and TRBJ1-5; 7 bases align to TRBD1. This CDR3 has 16 amino acids. The germline CDR1 and CDR2 sequences are DFQATT and SNEGSKA (reference sequence). V gave up 0 bases and J gave up 5 bases; unmatched junction bases: 10. The DNA of the CDR3 is TGCAGTGCTAGAGATTTTGTGGGGGACAGTTATCAGCCCCAGCATTTT. The encoded protein is CSARDFVGDSYQPQHF.

This clonotype was observed at least ten times. The chain employs TRBV6-5 and TRBJ1-2; 7 bases fit TRBD1. Trimming removed 5 bases from V and 4 bases from J; junction bases left unmatched: 10. Per germline, CDR1 MNHEY and CDR2 SVGAGI. The CDR3 has 15 amino acids. The chain's CDR3 is CASSTRTGKAYGYTF. For the CDR3, the DNA is TGTGCCAGCAGTACCCGGACAGGAAAGGCCTATGGCTACACCTTC.

This clonotype was detected many times. V and J are TRBV7-2 and TRBJ2-3; tentatively, D is TRBD2 (6 bases). Germline assignment: CDR1 SGHTA and CDR2 FQGNSA. Trimming removed 6 bases at V and 0 bases at J, with 13 bases between. The CDR3 runs 15 residues. The CDR3 is CASSWGGRSTDTQYF. As DNA, the CDR3 is TGTGCCAGCAGTTGGGGAGGCAGGAGCACAGATACGCAGTATTTT.

This clonotype appeared many times. The rearrangement joins TRBV20-1 to TRBJ2-3; 8 nucleotides agree with TRBD2. The V and J ends lost 3 bases and 2 bases, in that order; junction bases with no gene match: 10. The germline V gene encodes CDR1 DFQATT and CDR2 SNEGSKA (reference sequence). This CDR3 spans 16 amino acids. DNA of the CDR3: TGCAGTGCTAGTCCCATAGCGGGGACTTACACAGATACGCAGTATTTT. Protein: CSASPIAGTYTDTQYF.

This clonotype was counted ten times or more. The chain carries TRBV5-1 and TRBJ2-2; 7 nucleotides agree with TRBD1. CDR3 length: 15 amino acids. V lost 0 bases, J lost 4 bases, and 3 bases stayed unmatched. The germline V gene encodes CDR1 SGHRS and CDR2 YFSETQ. For the CDR3, the DNA is TGCGCCAGCAGCTTGGTAGGGGGCGTCACCGGGGAGCTGTTTTTT. It yields the protein CASSLVGGVTGELFF.

This clonotype was observed at least ten times. This chain joins TRBV29-1 and TRBJ2-7; D remains ambiguous. Germline lookup yields CDR1 SQVTM and CDR2 ANQGSEA. There are 12 residues in the CDR3. Trimming took 2 bases from V and 3 from J, leaving 8 bases between them. CDR3 amino acids: CSVETVNYEQYF. In DNA, the CDR3 is TGCAGCGTTGAAACTGTGAACTACGAGCAGTACTTC.

There are many counts of this clonotype. The J gene is TRBJ2-1, the V gene TRBV5-6, with 8 bases that match TRBD1. The germline gives CDR1 SGHDT, CDR2 YYEEEE. Germline trimming cut 2 bases from V and 7 bases from J; bases unmatched to any gene: 8. The CDR3 spans 15 residues. In nucleotides, the CDR3 is TGTGCCAGCAGCTTTCCAGGGGGCAACGGAAATGAGCAGTTCTTC. Translation: CASSFPGGNGNEQFF.

In its sample, this clonotype was seen many times. The V call is TRBV2, the J call TRBJ2-1; TRBD2 matches at 10 bases. Per the germline V gene, CDR1 is SNHLY and CDR2 is FYNNEI. The CDR3 contains 14 residues. V dropped 6 bases and J dropped 9; count of bases not matched to a gene: 8. The CDR3 coding sequence is TGTGCCAGCAGCTATCTAGCGGGGGAGGCTGAGCAGTTCTTC. Translated: CASSYLAGEAEQFF.

This clonotype was counted ten times or more. This chain uses TRBV7-2 with TRBJ1-2; the match to TRBD1 covers 7 bases. Trimming took 5 bases from V and 2 from J; bases not matched to a gene: 2. The CDR3 spans 13 residues. Germline values: CDR1 SGHTA, CDR2 FQGNSA. The CDR3 DNA follows: TGTGCCAGCAGCGGGGACAGAAACTATGGCTACACCTTC. Residues: CASSGDRNYGYTF.

This clonotype has a count of ten or more. The chain joins TRBV7-9 to TRBJ2-7; TRBD2 aligns across 14 bases. Germline CDR1 is SEHNR and CDR2 is FQNEAQ (reference sequence). J gave up 2 bases and V 6 bases, and 3 bases lay outside the gene matches. The CDR3 is made up of 15 amino acids. The CDR3 loop reads CASRSGLAGAYEQYF. CDR3 DNA: TGTGCCAGCAGATCGGGACTAGCGGGGGCCTACGAGCAGTACTTC.

This clonotype was found many times. The V and J genes are TRBV20-1 and TRBJ1-5; 7 positions agree with TRBD1. Trimming at V came to 0 bases and at J to 6 bases, leaving 8 bases not matched to a gene. The CDR3 contains 15 residues. Germline lookup yields CDR1 DFQATT and CDR2 SNEGSKA (reference sequence). In DNA form, the CDR3 reads TGCAGTGCTAGAGACCGACAGGGAGGGGGTCAGCCCCAGCATTTT. Protein sequence: CSARDRQGGGQPQHF.

This clonotype was detected ten times or more. V usage is TRBV7-2 and J usage is TRBJ2-2; D might be TRBD1 or TRBD2, each matching 6 bases. The CDR3 covers 15 residues. Germline V lookup: CDR1 SGHTA, CDR2 FQGNSA. Trimming left V 3 bases short and J 0 bases short, with 8 bases between. The CDR3 is CASSFGGPNTGELFF. The CDR3 DNA follows: TGTGCCAGCAGCTTCGGGGGCCCGAACACCGGGGAGCTGTTTTTT.

This clonotype was counted ten times or more. This chain uses TRBV3-1 with TRBJ2-7, with 8 bases that match TRBD2. The length of the CDR3 is 14 residues. V shed 0 bases, J shed 4 bases, and the junction held 2 bases outside the gene matches. Germline assignment: CDR1 LGHDT and CDR2 YNNKEL (reference sequence). This CDR3 reads CASSQDTSGYEQYF. CDR3 coding DNA: TGTGCCAGCAGCCAAGATACTAGCGGATACGAGCAGTACTTC.

This clonotype was seen ten or more times. The chain employs TRBV6-5 and TRBJ2-6; 7 nucleotides match TRBD1. The ends lost 5 bases at V and 0 bases at J; junction bases unmatched: 10. The CDR3 runs 18 residues. Germline V gene sequence: CDR1 MNHEY, CDR2 SVGAGI. The CDR3: CASSTPGTESSGANVLTF. The CDR3 bases are TGTGCCAGCAGTACTCCCGGGACAGAAAGCTCTGGGGCCAACGTCCTGACTTTC.

This clonotype was counted at least ten times. The J gene is TRBJ2-7, the V gene TRBV7-8; no clear D. Trimming took 1 base from V and 0 from J, leaving 10 bases between them. The CDR3 runs to 15 residues. Germline V gene data show CDR1 as SGHVS and CDR2 as FQNEAQ. The CDR3 region has the DNA TGTGCCAGCAGCTTAGGCGGCCCCAGCTCCTACGAGCAGTACTTC. This translates into CASSLGGPSSYEQYF.

This clonotype was counted ten times or more. In DNA form, the CDR3 reads TGTGCCAGCAGCAAACAGGGGACTGAAGCTTTCTTT. It translates to CASSKQGTEAFF. V gene TRBV7-6 combines with J gene TRBJ1-1, with TRBD1 matching over 7 bases. CDR1 and CDR2 (germline): SGHVS, FNYEAQ. CDR3 size: 12 residues. V lost 5 bases, J lost 5 bases, and 2 bases stayed unmatched. The full variable domain, in which reference TRBV7-6 and TRBJ1-1 provide the parts outside the CDR3, is GAGVSQSPRYKVTKRGQDVALRCDPISGHVSLYWYRQALGQGPEFLTYFNYEAQQDKSGLPNDRFSAERPEGSISTLTIQRTEQRDSAMYRCASSKQGTEAFFGQGTRLTVV.